This entry concerns a single T cell receptor beta chain. Its antigen is not identified. CDR1 and CDR2 from the germline V gene are ENHRY and SYGVKD. V was shortened by 10 bases and J by 8 bases, with 27 bases between the two germline ends. The CDR3 covers 17 residues. Some clones are missing from TCRdb's copy, which holds only in-frame ones; the method was immunoSEQ multiplex PCR. The sample comprises about 110,000 clones, under 85% of which are singletons, and around 3.1% rests with the top ten. The data are from a study of cytomegalovirus exposure and HLA in healthy donors. Overall study: The approximately 710 first-cohort repertoires and the approximately 130 validation repertoires shared the same platform, a later analysis reported.

Study results and caveats: The classifier reportedly diagnosed cytomegalovirus status with high specificity and sensitivity.

The sequencing sample was made of PBMCs. The source is a woman aged 18-29 years in good health and CMV-seronegative. V usage is TRBV10-3 and J usage is TRBJ1-6; D ambiguous. CDR3 in amino acids: CATHEIGLALRDSPLHF. The CDR3 DNA sequence: TGTGCCACCCACGAGATCGGCCTGGCCCTTCGGGATTCACCCCTCCACTTT.